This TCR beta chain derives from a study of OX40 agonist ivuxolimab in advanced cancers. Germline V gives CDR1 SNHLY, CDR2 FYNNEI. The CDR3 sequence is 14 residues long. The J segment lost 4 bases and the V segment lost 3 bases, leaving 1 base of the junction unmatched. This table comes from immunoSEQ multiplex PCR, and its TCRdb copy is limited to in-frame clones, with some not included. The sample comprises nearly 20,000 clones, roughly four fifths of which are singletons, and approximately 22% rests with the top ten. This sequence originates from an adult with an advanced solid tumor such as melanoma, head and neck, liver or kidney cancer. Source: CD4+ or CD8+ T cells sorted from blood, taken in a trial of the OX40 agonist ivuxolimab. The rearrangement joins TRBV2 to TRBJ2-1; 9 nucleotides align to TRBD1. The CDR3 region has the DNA TGTGCCAGCAGTGAGGGACAGGGTTACAATGAGCAGTTCTTC. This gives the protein CASSEGQGYNEQFF.